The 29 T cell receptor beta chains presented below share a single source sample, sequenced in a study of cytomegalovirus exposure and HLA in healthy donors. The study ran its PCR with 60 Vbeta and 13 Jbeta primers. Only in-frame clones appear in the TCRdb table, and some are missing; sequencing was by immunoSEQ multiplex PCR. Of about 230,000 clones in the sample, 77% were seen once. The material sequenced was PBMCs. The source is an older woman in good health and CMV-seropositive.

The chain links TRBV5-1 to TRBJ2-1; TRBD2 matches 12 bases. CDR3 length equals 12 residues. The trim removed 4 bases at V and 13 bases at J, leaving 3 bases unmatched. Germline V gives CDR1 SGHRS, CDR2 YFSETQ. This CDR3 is CASSVTSGSQFF. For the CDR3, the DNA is TGCGCCAGCAGCGTGACTAGCGGGAGTCAGTTCTTC. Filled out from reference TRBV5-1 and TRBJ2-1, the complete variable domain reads KAGVTQTPRYLIKTRGQQVTLSCSPISGHRSVSWYQQTPGQGLQFLFEYFSETQRNKGNFPGRFSGRQFSNSRSEMNVSTLELGDSALYLCASSVTSGSQFFGPGTRLTVL.

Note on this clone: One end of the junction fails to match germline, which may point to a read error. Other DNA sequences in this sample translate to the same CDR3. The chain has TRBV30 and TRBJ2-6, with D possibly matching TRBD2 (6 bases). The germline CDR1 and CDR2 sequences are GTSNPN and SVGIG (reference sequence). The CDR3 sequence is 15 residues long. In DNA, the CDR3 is TGTGCCTGGCAGACGGGACTCCCTGGGGCCAATGTCCTGACTTTC. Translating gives CAWQTGLPGANVLTF.

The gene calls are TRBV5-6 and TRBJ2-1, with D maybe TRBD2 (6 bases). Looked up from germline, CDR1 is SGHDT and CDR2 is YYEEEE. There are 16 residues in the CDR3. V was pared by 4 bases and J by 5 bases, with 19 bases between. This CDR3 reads CASSPGVPIQNNEQFF. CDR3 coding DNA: TGTGCCAGCAGCCCGGGGGTCCCAATACAAAACAATGAGCAGTTCTTC.

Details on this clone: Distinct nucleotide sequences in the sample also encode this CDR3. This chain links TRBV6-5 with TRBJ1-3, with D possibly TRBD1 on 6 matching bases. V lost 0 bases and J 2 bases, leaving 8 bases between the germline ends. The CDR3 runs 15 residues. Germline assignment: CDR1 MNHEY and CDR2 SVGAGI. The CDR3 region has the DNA TGTGCCAGCAGTTACTCGCGGGGGCCTGGAAACACCATATATTTT. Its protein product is CASSYSRGPGNTIYF.

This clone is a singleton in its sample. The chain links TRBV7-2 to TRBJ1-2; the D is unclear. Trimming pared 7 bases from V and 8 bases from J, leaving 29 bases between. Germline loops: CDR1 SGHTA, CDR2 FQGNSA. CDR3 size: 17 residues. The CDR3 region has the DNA TGTGCCAGCACCACATCCGTTAAGGCGTTCCGGGAGGCCGGCTACACCTTC. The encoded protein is CASTTSVKAFREAGYTF.

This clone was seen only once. The CDR3 is CASSVRSSATYEQYF. The CDR3 nucleotides read TGTGCCAGCAGCGTCAGATCTAGCGCTACCTACGAGCAGTACTTC. This chain connects TRBV9 to TRBJ2-7, with a weak D call TRBD2 (6 bases). CDR1 is SGDLS and CDR2 is YYNGEE in the germline V gene. Trimming pared 2 bases from V and 2 bases from J, leaving 14 bases between. The length of the CDR3 is 15 residues.

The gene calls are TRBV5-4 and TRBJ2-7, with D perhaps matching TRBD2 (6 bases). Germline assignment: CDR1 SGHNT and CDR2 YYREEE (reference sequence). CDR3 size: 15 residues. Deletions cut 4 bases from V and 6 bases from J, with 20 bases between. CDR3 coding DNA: TGTGCCAGCAGCCCTGGCGGAGGGAACCGCCGCGAGCAGTACTTC. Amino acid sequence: CASSPGGGNRREQYF.

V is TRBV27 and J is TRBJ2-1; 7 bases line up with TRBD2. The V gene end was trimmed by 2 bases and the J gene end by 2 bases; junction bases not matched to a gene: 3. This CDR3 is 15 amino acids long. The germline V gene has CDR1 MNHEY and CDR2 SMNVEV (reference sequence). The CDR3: CASSLRDYPYNEQFF. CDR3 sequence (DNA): TGTGCCAGCAGTTTACGGGACTATCCCTACAATGAGCAGTTCTTC.

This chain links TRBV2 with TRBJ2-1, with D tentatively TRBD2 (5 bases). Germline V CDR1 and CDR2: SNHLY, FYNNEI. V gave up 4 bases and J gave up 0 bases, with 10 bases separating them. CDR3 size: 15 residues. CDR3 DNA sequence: TGTGCCAGCAGTGCAATAAGCGGCTCCTACAATGAGCAGTTCTTC. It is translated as CASSAISGSYNEQFF.

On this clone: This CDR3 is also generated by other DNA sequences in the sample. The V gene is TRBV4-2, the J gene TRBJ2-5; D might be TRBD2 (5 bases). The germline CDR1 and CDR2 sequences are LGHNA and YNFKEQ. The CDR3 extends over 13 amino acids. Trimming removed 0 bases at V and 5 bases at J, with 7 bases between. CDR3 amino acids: CASSQETGETQYF. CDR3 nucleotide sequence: TGTGCCAGCAGCCAAGAAACGGGGGAGACCCAGTACTTC.

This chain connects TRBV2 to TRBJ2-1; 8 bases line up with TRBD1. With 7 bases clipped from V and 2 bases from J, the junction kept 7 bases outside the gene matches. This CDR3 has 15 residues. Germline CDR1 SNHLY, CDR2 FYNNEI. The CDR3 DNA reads TGTGCCAGCATTGTAGGACAGGGCCCCTACAATGAGCAGTTCTTC. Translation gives CASIVGQGPYNEQFF.

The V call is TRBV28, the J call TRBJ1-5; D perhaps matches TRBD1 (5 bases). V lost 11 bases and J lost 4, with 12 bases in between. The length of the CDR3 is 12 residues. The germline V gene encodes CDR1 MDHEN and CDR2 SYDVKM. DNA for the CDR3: TGTGCCGAACAGGTAGGGAATCAGCCCCAGCATTTT. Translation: CAEQVGNQPQHF.

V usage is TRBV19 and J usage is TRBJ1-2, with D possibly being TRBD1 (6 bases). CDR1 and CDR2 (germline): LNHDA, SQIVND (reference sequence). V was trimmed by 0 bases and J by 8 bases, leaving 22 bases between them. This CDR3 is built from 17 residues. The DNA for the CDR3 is TGTGCCAGTAGTATAGATTTATTCGGGACAACCAAGAGGGGCTACACCTTC. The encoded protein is CASSIDLFGTTKRGYTF.

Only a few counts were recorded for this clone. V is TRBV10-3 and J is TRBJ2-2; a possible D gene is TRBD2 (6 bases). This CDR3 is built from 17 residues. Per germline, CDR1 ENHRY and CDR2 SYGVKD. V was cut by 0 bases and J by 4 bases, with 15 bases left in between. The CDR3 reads CAISESTPGLSTGELFF. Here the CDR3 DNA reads TGTGCCATCAGTGAGTCGACTCCAGGACTAAGCACCGGGGAGCTGTTTTTT.

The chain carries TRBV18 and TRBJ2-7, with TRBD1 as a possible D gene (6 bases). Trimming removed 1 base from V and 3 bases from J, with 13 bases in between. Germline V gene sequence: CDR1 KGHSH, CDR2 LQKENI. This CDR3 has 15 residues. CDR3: CASSPQATGYYEQYF. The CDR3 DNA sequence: TGTGCCAGCTCACCACAAGCAACAGGGTACTACGAGCAGTACTTC.

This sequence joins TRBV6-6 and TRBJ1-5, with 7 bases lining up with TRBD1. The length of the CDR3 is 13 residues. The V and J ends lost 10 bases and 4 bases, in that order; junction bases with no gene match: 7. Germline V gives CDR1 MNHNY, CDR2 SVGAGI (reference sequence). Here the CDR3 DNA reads TGTGCCACGCAACCACAGGGGAATCAGCCCCAGCATTTT. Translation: CATQPQGNQPQHF.

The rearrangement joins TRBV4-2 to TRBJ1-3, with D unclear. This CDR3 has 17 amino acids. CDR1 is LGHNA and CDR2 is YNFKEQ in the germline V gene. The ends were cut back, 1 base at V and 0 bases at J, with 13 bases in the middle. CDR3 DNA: TGTGCCAGCAGCCAAGTCAGCAATACAGTCTCTGGAAACACCATATATTTT. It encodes CASSQVSNTVSGNTIYF.

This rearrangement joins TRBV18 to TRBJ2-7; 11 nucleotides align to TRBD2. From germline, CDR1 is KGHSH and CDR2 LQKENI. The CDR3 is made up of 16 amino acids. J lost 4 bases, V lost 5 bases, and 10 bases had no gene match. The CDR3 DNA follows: TGTGCCAGCTCAAACACCGGGACTAGCGGACGATACGAGCAGTACTTC. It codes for CASSNTGTSGRYEQYF.

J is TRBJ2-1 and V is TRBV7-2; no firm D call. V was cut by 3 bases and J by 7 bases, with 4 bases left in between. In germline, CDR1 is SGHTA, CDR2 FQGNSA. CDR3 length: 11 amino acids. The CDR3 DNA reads TGTGCCAGCAGCTTCTTGAATGAGCAGTTCTTC. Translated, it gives CASSFLNEQFF.

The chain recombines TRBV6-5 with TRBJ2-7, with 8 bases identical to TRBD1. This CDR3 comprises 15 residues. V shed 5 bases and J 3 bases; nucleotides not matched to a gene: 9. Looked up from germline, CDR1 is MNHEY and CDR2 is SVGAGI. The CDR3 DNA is TGTGCCAGCAGTCCCGCAGGGGGCTATCTCTACGAGCAGTACTTC. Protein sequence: CASSPAGGYLYEQYF.

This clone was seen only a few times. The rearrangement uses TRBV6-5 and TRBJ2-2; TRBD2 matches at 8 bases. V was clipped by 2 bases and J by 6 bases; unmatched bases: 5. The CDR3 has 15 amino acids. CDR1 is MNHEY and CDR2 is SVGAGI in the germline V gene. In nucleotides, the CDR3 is TGTGCCAGCAGTTACGGGACTAGATCCTCCGGGGAGCTGTTTTTT. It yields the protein CASSYGTRSSGELFF.

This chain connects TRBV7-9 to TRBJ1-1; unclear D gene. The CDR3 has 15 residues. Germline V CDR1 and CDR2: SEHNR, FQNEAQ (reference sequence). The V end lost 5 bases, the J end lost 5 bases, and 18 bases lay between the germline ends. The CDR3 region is CASSLRDYKRTEAFF. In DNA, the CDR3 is TGTGCCAGCAGCCTCCGGGATTATAAGCGGACTGAAGCTTTCTTT.

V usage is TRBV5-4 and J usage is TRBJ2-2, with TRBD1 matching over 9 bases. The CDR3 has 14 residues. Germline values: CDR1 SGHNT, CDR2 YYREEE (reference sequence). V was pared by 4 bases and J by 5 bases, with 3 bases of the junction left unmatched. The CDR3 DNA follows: TGTGCCAGCAGCAAGGGACAGGGTACCGGGGAGCTGTTTTTT. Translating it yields CASSKGQGTGELFF.

The CDR3 here is CASSEDGTGGNYEQYF. The CDR3 DNA follows: TGTGCCAGCAGTGAAGACGGTACAGGGGGCAACTACGAGCAGTACTTC. The chain employs TRBV6-1 and TRBJ2-7, with 9 bases that match TRBD1. The germline gives CDR1 MNHNS, CDR2 SASEGT. The CDR3 is made up of 16 amino acids. The V and J ends lost 1 base and 3 bases, in that order; junction bases with no gene match: 7.

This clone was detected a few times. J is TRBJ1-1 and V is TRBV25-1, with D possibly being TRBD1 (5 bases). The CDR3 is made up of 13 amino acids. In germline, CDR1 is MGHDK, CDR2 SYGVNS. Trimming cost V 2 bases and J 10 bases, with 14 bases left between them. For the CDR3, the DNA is TGTGCCAGCAGTGAACGGTCAGGGAAACTAGCTTTCTTT. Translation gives CASSERSGKLAFF.

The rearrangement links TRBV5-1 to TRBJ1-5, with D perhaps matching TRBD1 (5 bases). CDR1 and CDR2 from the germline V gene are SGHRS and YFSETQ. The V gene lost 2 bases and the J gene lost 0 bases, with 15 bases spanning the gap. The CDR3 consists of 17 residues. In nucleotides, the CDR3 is TGCGCCAGCAGCTTAGTTCCAGGGTCCGATAGCAATCAGCCCCAGCATTTT. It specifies CASSLVPGSDSNQPQHF. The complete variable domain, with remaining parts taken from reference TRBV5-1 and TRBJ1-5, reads KAGVTQTPRYLIKTRGQQVTLSCSPISGHRSVSWYQQTPGQGLQFLFEYFSETQRNKGNFPGRFSGRQFSNSRSEMNVSTLELGDSALYLCASSLVPGSDSNQPQHFGDGTRLSIL.

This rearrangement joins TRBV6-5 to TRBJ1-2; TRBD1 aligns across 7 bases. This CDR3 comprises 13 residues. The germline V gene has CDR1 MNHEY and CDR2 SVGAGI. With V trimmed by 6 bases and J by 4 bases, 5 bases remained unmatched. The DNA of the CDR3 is TGTGCCAGCAGGAGCACAGGGGCCTATGGCTACACCTTC. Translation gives CASRSTGAYGYTF.

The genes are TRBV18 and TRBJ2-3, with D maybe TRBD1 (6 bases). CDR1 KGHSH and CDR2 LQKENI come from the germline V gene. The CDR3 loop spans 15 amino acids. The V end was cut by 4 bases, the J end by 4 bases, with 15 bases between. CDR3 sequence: CASSQNRVVSDTQYF. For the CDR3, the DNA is TGTGCCAGCTCACAAAACAGGGTCGTGTCAGATACGCAGTATTTT.

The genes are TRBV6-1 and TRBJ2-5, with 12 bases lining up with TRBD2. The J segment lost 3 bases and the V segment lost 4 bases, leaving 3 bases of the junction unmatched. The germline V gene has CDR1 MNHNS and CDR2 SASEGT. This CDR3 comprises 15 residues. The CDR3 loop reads CASSAWTSGEETQYF. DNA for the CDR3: TGTGCCAGCAGTGCGTGGACTAGCGGGGAAGAGACCCAGTACTTC.